A single sample is the source of the 25 T cell receptor beta chains below, sequenced in a study of regulatory T cells in long-lasting Graves disease. Building the TCR beta libraries relied on iRepertoire HTBI primers, and CDR3 regions underwent Arm-PCR. In TCRdb, the multiplex PCR reads were re-called with MiXCR into one record per CDR3 protein. The table includes 350,000 to 500,000 distinct CDR3 sequences, around 15% detected once. Time point given: newly diagnosed GD, antithyroid drugs for less than 3 months. PBMC-extracted RNA yielded the TCR library. This same sample was also taken into another study, of T cells in Graves' hyperthyroidism and ophthalmopathy.

This sample comprised peripheral blood mononuclear cells (PBMCs), obtained at new diagnosis, from a patient treated with antithyroid drugs. All receptors derive from a woman between 50 and 59 years old with Graves disease.

Points on this clonotype: Lacking the conserved final phenylalanine or tryptophan, this CDR3 likely reflects a read error. The chain recombines TRBV7-3 with TRBJ2-7; 7 positions agree with TRBD1. The germline CDR1 and CDR2 sequences are SGHTA and FQGTGA. The CDR3 runs to 16 residues. The ends lost 5 bases at V and 3 bases at J; junction bases unmatched: 13. CDR3 coding DNA: TGTGCCAGCAGCCTCGCAGGGGGAGAGTGGGTCTACGAGCAGTACTGC. Translating it yields CASSLAGGEWVYEQYC.

In its sample, this clonotype was seen many times. V and J are TRBV6-5 and TRBJ1-1; 7 nucleotides align to TRBD1. Germline lookup yields CDR1 MNHEY and CDR2 SVGAGI. This CDR3 has 15 residues. Unmatched junction bases numbered 4, after V lost 0 bases and J lost 3 bases. CDR3 DNA: TGTGCCAGCAGTTACTCGAAGGGGGCCGACACTGAAGCTTTCTTT. It specifies CASSYSKGADTEAFF.

This clonotype was found many times. The V gene is TRBV7-6, the J gene TRBJ2-7; TRBD1 agrees at 7 bases. Germline assignment: CDR1 SGHVS and CDR2 FNYEAQ. V was clipped by 4 bases and J by 3 bases; unmatched bases: 12. The CDR3 has 16 residues. CDR3 loop: CASSSKPGQNNYEQYF. CDR3 nucleotide sequence: TGTGCCAGCAGCTCCAAACCGGGACAGAATAACTACGAGCAGTACTTC.

This clonotype was found many times. This rearrangement joins TRBV28 to TRBJ2-7; TRBD2 might be the D (5 bases). The germline V gene encodes CDR1 MDHEN and CDR2 SYDVKM. The CDR3 spans 14 residues. Trimming cost V 7 bases and J 2 bases, with 15 bases left between them. CDR3 amino acids: CASTPLGSAYEQYF. The CDR3 region has the DNA TGTGCCAGCACCCCTCTAGGGAGCGCCTACGAGCAGTACTTC.

This clonotype was observed many times. The V gene is TRBV30, the J gene TRBJ1-2; D not certain. The CDR3 covers 13 residues. The V and J ends lost 4 bases and 3 bases respectively, with 12 bases between them. Germline CDR1 GTSNPN, CDR2 SVGIG (reference sequence). The CDR3 spells CAWTPGGDYGYTF. The CDR3 DNA sequence: TGTGCCTGGACCCCAGGCGGGGACTATGGCTACACCTTC.

The chain has TRBV7-2 and TRBJ1-1; D not resolved. Germline lookup yields CDR1 SGHTA and CDR2 FQGNSA. The V end lost 5 bases, the J end lost 0 bases, and 19 bases lay between the germline ends. The CDR3 is 17 amino acids. CDR3 loop: CASSPFGVGDMNTEAFF. The CDR3 DNA is TGTGCCAGCAGCCCGTTCGGGGTCGGAGACATGAACACTGAAGCTTTCTTT.

This chain connects TRBV6-1 to TRBJ2-5; D is possibly TRBD1 (7 bases). V dropped 6 bases and J dropped 5 bases, with 19 bases sitting between them. Germline V gene data show CDR1 as MNHNS and CDR2 as SASEGT. This CDR3 has 15 amino acids. DNA of the CDR3: TGTGCCAGCAGCGAGACAGGGATGGCGGGGGAGACCCAGTACTTC. Residues: CASSETGMAGETQYF.

In this sample, this clonotype turned up a few times. The chain employs TRBV20-1 and TRBJ2-3; D possibly corresponds to TRBD2 (5 bases). The germline V gene has CDR1 DFQATT and CDR2 SNEGSKA (reference sequence). With 6 bases removed from V and 1 base from J, the gap between germline ends came to 11 bases. The CDR3 loop spans 13 amino acids. As DNA, the CDR3 is TGCAGTGCCCCAACTAGGGGCACAGATACGCAGTATTTT. Its translation is CSAPTRGTDTQYF.

This clonotype was counted a few times. The DNA for the CDR3 is TGTGCCAGCACCGAAAGTGGTGACATGGCCGGGGAGCTGTTTTTT. Its translation is CASTESGDMAGELFF. This sequence joins TRBV7-9 and TRBJ2-2, with D unresolved. The CDR3 consists of 15 residues. V lost 7 bases and J 6 bases, leaving 18 bases between the germline ends. CDR1 and CDR2 (germline): SEHNR, FQNEAQ (reference sequence).

This clonotype has a count of ten or more. The chain uses TRBV6-1 and TRBJ2-7, with TRBD2 as a possible D gene (6 bases). CDR1 is MNHNS and CDR2 is SASEGT in the germline V gene. This CDR3 is built from 15 residues. The V and J ends lost 5 bases and 0 bases respectively, with 14 bases between them. The CDR3 sequence is CASSPGRGSSYEQYF. In DNA form, the CDR3 reads TGTGCCAGCAGTCCGGGACGGGGGAGCTCCTACGAGCAGTACTTC.

This clonotype was found many times. The genes are TRBV10-3 and TRBJ2-3; the D gene is possibly TRBD2 (6 bases). V was trimmed by 4 bases and J by 3 bases, leaving 8 bases between them. CDR3 length: 13 amino acids. Germline CDR1 and CDR2: ENHRY and SYGVKD. The CDR3 nucleotides read TGTGCCATCAGTGTGGCGGGAACAGATACGCAGTATTTT. It specifies CAISVAGTDTQYF.

The chain has TRBV18 and TRBJ2-1, with 7 bases matching TRBD1. Looked up from germline, CDR1 is KGHSH and CDR2 is LQKENI. The junction had 16 bases not matched to a gene; V was cut back by 5 bases and J by 6 bases. This CDR3 region has 17 residues. CDR3 sequence: CASSTNAPDRSGNEQFF. The DNA for the CDR3 is TGTGCCAGCTCAACAAATGCTCCGGACAGGTCGGGCAATGAGCAGTTCTTC.

Ten or more counts support this clonotype. This rearrangement joins TRBV28 to TRBJ2-7; TRBD2 matches at 8 bases. J was trimmed by 3 bases and V by 10 bases; bases with no gene match: 14. The germline gives CDR1 MDHEN, CDR2 SYDVKM. The CDR3 is 15 residues long. The CDR3 nucleotides read TGTGCCACCCGGTCCGGAGCGGGAGTGCTCTACGAGCAGTACTTC. As protein: CATRSGAGVLYEQYF.

In the case of this clonotype: A single base separates this from a much larger clone, so it may be a read error. This chain uses TRBV30 with TRBJ1-5; no clear D gene. The germline gives CDR1 GTSNPN, CDR2 SVGIG (reference sequence). The V and J ends lost 2 bases and 4 bases respectively, with 9 bases between them. The CDR3 is made up of 13 amino acids. CDR3 sequence (DNA): TGTGCCTGGAGTTTGCCGGTGAATCAGCCCCAGCATTTT. As protein: CAWSLPVNQPQHF.

This clonotype appeared a few times. The chain employs TRBV28 and TRBJ1-6; a possible D gene is TRBD1 (5 bases). V was cut by 8 bases and J by 8 bases, with 13 bases left in between. The CDR3 sequence is 13 residues long. CDR1 MDHEN and CDR2 SYDVKM come from the germline V gene. The CDR3 coding sequence is TGTGCCAGCCGGTGGACGGGGGATTCACCCCTCCACTTT. This encodes CASRWTGDSPLHF.

This clonotype was seen only a few times. The chain links TRBV6-1 to TRBJ1-5; D is possibly TRBD1 (5 bases). Trimming left V 6 bases short and J 3 bases short, with 12 bases between. Germline loops: CDR1 MNHNS, CDR2 SASEGT. The CDR3 sequence is 14 residues long. CDR3 amino acids: CASSPAGANQPQHF. In nucleotides, the CDR3 is TGTGCCAGCAGCCCCGCTGGGGCCAATCAGCCCCAGCATTTT.

This clonotype came up many times. The chain uses TRBV7-3 and TRBJ2-3; 13 nucleotides match TRBD2. CDR3 length: 16 amino acids. Unmatched junction bases numbered 7, after V lost 5 bases and J lost 5 bases. CDR1 is SGHTA and CDR2 is FQGTGA in the germline V gene. The CDR3 DNA follows: TGTGCCAGCAGCCGCGGACTAGCGGGAGAGGTAGATACGCAGTATTTT. Translating it yields CASSRGLAGEVDTQYF.

This clonotype showed up just once. A much larger clone lies a single base off, so this may be a read error. CDR3 DNA sequence: TGTGCCAGTCTGTTAGGACAGAACTATGGCTACACCTTC. Translating gives CASLLGQNYGYTF. The chain links TRBV5-8 to TRBJ1-2; a weak D match, TRBD1 (6 bases). Trimming took off 8 bases at V and 2 bases at J, with 13 bases between the two ends. Germline CDR1 SGHTS, CDR2 YDEGEE. The CDR3 is 13 amino acids.

In its sample, this clonotype was seen many times. V and J are TRBV10-3 and TRBJ1-1; possible D gene TRBD1, 6 bases. The V end lost 6 bases, the J end lost 7 bases, and 12 bases lay between the germline ends. There are 12 residues in the CDR3. The germline CDR1 and CDR2 sequences are ENHRY and SYGVKD. The CDR3 DNA reads TGTGCCATCAGCAACCGGGACAATGAAGCTTTCTTT. Its protein product is CAISNRDNEAFF.

This clonotype was found many times. The J gene is TRBJ2-7, the V gene TRBV18; D gene unclear. Germline CDR1 KGHSH, CDR2 LQKENI. Trimming stripped 10 bases from V and 6 bases from J, with 19 bases between. The CDR3 consists of 13 residues. DNA for the CDR3: TGTGCCACCGCCCCGGCAGAGTCGGCCGAGCAGTACTTC. Protein sequence: CATAPAESAEQYF.

This clonotype was counted between two and nine times. The chain has TRBV12-3 or TRBV12-4 and TRBJ2-4; D gene unclear. The V and J ends lost 3 bases and 8 bases respectively, with 11 bases between them. This CDR3 has 13 residues. CDR3 protein: CASSLARMDIQYF. The DNA of the CDR3 is TGTGCCAGCAGTTTGGCCCGGATGGACATTCAGTACTTC.

Note on this clonotype: Being one base from a much bigger clone, this may be a read error. The rearrangement joins TRBV7-9 to TRBJ1-1; TRBD1 aligns across 7 bases. This CDR3 region has 15 residues. CDR1 is SEHNR, CDR2 FQNEAQ, per germline (reference sequence). The CDR3 spells CVSSLPTGWNTEAFF. The CDR3 DNA reads TGTGTCAGCAGCTTACCGACAGGGTGGAACACTGAAGCTTTCTTT.

The genes are TRBV20-1 and TRBJ1-1; 7 bases fit TRBD1. V lost 6 bases, J lost 7 bases, and 8 bases stayed unmatched. The CDR3 loop spans 12 amino acids. The V gene's germline CDR1 is DFQATT and CDR2 SNEGSKA (reference sequence). CDR3: CSAQRQGGEAFF. In nucleotides, the CDR3 is TGCAGTGCCCAAAGACAGGGAGGTGAAGCTTTCTTT.

This clonotype showed up many times. The rearrangement links TRBV28 to TRBJ1-1; D not resolved. The CDR3 runs 17 residues. Germline assignment: CDR1 MDHEN and CDR2 SYDVKM. V was shortened by 3 bases and J by 0 bases, with 17 bases between the two germline ends. CDR3 nucleotide sequence: TGTGCCAGCAGTTTGCGTGGTCTGGACCGGATGAACACTGAAGCTTTCTTT. Protein sequence: CASSLRGLDRMNTEAFF.

This clonotype was seen repeatedly, ten times or more. The chain links TRBV5-1 to TRBJ2-5, with D possibly being TRBD1 (6 bases). Germline CDR1 and CDR2: SGHRS and YFSETQ. The CDR3 is 15 residues long. V lost 2 bases and J 5 bases, leaving 16 bases between the germline ends. CDR3 bases: TGCGCCAGCAGCTTAGTCGTGGGACAAACGGAGACCCAGTACTTC. Its translation: CASSLVVGQTETQYF. The full variable domain, rest sourced from reference TRBV5-1 and TRBJ2-5, is KAGVTQTPRYLIKTRGQQVTLSCSPISGHRSVSWYQQTPGQGLQFLFEYFSETQRNKGNFPGRFSGRQFSNSRSEMNVSTLELGDSALYLCASSLVVGQTETQYFGPGTRLLVL.